This T cell receptor (beta chain) was profiled in a study of blood T cell repertoires in COVID-19. Study details: Collection of acute and convalescent COVID-19 samples took place in the United States, Italy and Spain. In each case, the material was cDNA or gDNA derived from T cells, B-cell-depleted T cells, or PBMCs.

Methods used by the authors: Amplification from reference gene primers served as the basis for estimated nucleated cell counts. Clones were read by immunoSEQ multiplex PCR, and TCRdb kept only the in-frame ones, dropping some. V and J calls and clone size are those listed in that table; D and trimming were worked out from the DNA. The sample has roughly 190,000 clones; approximately 89% are singletons. The V and J ends lost 3 bases and 1 base respectively, with 5 bases between them. Looked up from germline, CDR1 is MNHEY and CDR2 is SMNVEV (reference sequence). The CDR3 totals 13 residues. Sequenced input: peripheral blood. The receptor was isolated from a woman in her sixties with acute or convalescent COVID-19. This chain connects TRBV27 to TRBJ2-3; D not resolved. CDR3 region: CASSFLGTDTQYF. CDR3 coding DNA: TGTGCCAGCAGTTTTCTAGGCACAGATACGCAGTATTTT.